This passage covers 17 T cell receptor beta chains from one sample sequenced in a study of response to subunit inactivated influenza vaccine. TCRdb itself ran the RT-PCR reads through MiXCR, one entry per CDR3 protein. The sample has approximately 700,000 distinct CDR3 sequences; about 15% are singletons. The sample consisted of PBMCs from blood, taken roughly 12 days after vaccination. The receptors were gathered from a man aged 50-60 years who received an inactivated influenza vaccine.

This chain connects TRBV24-1 to TRBJ2-1; 7 bases agree with TRBD2. Per germline, CDR1 KGHDR and CDR2 SFDVKD. The V segment lost 7 bases and the J segment 7 bases; nucleotides outside the gene matches: 9. The CDR3 has 14 amino acids. The CDR3 loop is CATRGGSSTNEQFF. CDR3 bases: TGTGCCACCAGGGGCGGGAGTTCTACAAATGAGCAGTTCTTC.

This clonotype was seen only a few times. This chain connects TRBV7-9 to TRBJ2-5; no firm D call. Per germline, CDR1 SEHNR and CDR2 FQNEAQ (reference sequence). The CDR3 covers 14 residues. V shed 6 bases and J shed 1 base, with 12 bases lying between them. CDR3 coding DNA: TGTGCCAGCAGTTTGTTGACATCCCAAGAGACCCAGTACTTC. It codes for CASSLLTSQETQYF.

This clonotype was detected ten times or more. The chain is built from TRBV4-3 and TRBJ2-1, with 10 bases aligning to TRBD2. The V gene's germline CDR1 is LGHNA and CDR2 YSLEER. Trimming at V came to 0 bases and at J to 8 bases, leaving 4 bases not matched to a gene. This CDR3 has 15 residues. CDR3 in DNA: TGCGCCAGCAGCCAAGAAGGACTAGCGGATGATGAGCAGTTCTTC. Translating gives CASSQEGLADDEQFF.

At least ten counts were recorded for this clonotype. The V and J genes are TRBV2 and TRBJ2-5, with D tentatively TRBD1 (6 bases). CDR1 SNHLY and CDR2 FYNNEI come from the germline V gene. The ends were cut back, 5 bases at V and 5 bases at J, with 9 bases in the middle. The CDR3 sequence is 12 residues long. The CDR3 sequence: CASSTGFETQYF. CDR3 DNA: TGTGCCAGCAGTACAGGGTTTGAGACCCAGTACTTC.

The gene calls are TRBV29-1 and TRBJ2-1, with TRBD2 matching 16 bases. This CDR3 is 15 amino acids long. Trimming at V came to 5 bases and at J to 10 bases, leaving 8 bases not matched to a gene. CDR1 SQVTM and CDR2 ANQGSEA come from the germline V gene. The CDR3 DNA is TGCAGCGTTCCTCCGGGACTAGCGGGGGGGCAAGAGCAGTTCTTC. Translated, it gives CSVPPGLAGGQEQFF.

This clonotype was seen a handful of times. The chain combines TRBV20-1 with TRBJ2-1; tentatively, D is TRBD1 or TRBD2 (5 bases each). This CDR3 region has 15 residues. V dropped 6 bases and J dropped 4 bases, with 19 bases sitting between them. CDR1 and CDR2 (germline): DFQATT, SNEGSKA (reference sequence). Here the CDR3 reads CSAPLQKRGYNEQFF. CDR3 nucleotides: TGCAGTGCCCCCCTCCAGAAGAGGGGATACAATGAGCAGTTCTTC.

The chain carries TRBV20-1 and TRBJ2-7, with D possibly TRBD1 on 5 matching bases. CDR1 and CDR2 from the germline V gene are DFQATT and SNEGSKA (reference sequence). The CDR3 sequence is 12 residues long. V was trimmed by 7 bases and J by 0 bases, leaving 10 bases between them. This CDR3 reads CSVGQVSYEQYF. The CDR3 coding sequence is TGCAGTGTTGGACAAGTCTCCTACGAGCAGTACTTC.

The chain couples TRBV11-2 to TRBJ2-2, with D perhaps TRBD1 (5 bases). The CDR3 runs 14 residues. CDR1 is SGHAT and CDR2 is FQNNGV in the germline V gene. V lost 5 bases and J 5 bases, leaving 12 bases between the germline ends. In DNA form, the CDR3 reads TGTGCCAGCAGCCTCCGACAGATTACCGGGGAGCTGTTTTTT. Its protein is CASSLRQITGELFF.

In this sample, this clonotype turned up many times. The chain has TRBV5-1 and TRBJ2-3; possibly TRBD1 for D (6 bases). The CDR3 totals 15 residues. The V gene lost 0 bases and the J gene lost 6 bases, with 14 bases spanning the gap. Germline CDR1 and CDR2: SGHRS and YFSETQ. The CDR3 is CASSLGQGRGDTQYF. The CDR3 DNA reads TGCGCCAGCAGCTTGGGCCAGGGGCGAGGGGATACGCAGTATTTT.

A few counts support this clonotype. The chain couples TRBV29-1 to TRBJ2-7, with TRBD1 as a possible D gene (6 bases). CDR1 is SQVTM and CDR2 is ANQGSEA in the germline V gene. CDR3 length equals 14 residues. V was shortened by 2 bases and J by 4 bases, with 15 bases between the two germline ends. The CDR3 loop is CSVELRQGLYEQYF. The CDR3 region has the DNA TGCAGCGTTGAATTAAGGCAGGGGTTGTACGAGCAGTACTTC.

This clonotype was picked up many times. This chain joins TRBV5-1 and TRBJ2-2; 14 bases fit TRBD2. The CDR3 loop spans 15 amino acids. Trimming removed 4 bases from V and 6 bases from J; junction bases left unmatched: 2. CDR1 SGHRS and CDR2 YFSETQ come from the germline V gene. The CDR3 here is CASSPGLAGAGELFF. The CDR3 bases are TGCGCCAGCAGCCCGGGACTAGCGGGAGCCGGGGAGCTGTTTTTT. The full variable domain, with the rest looked up from reference TRBV5-1 and TRBJ2-2, is KAGVTQTPRYLIKTRGQQVTLSCSPISGHRSVSWYQQTPGQGLQFLFEYFSETQRNKGNFPGRFSGRQFSNSRSEMNVSTLELGDSALYLCASSPGLAGAGELFFGEGSRLTVL.

The chain combines TRBV29-1 with TRBJ1-2; tentative D call: TRBD1 (5 bases). This CDR3 region has 13 residues. V lost 4 bases and J lost 2, with 11 bases in between. CDR1 is SQVTM, CDR2 ANQGSEA, per germline. CDR3 loop: CSVADGGNYGYTF. The CDR3 DNA is TGCAGCGTTGCAGACGGGGGGAACTATGGCTACACCTTC.

This clonotype came up a few times. V is TRBV20-1 and J is TRBJ2-5; no definite D call. Trimming cost V 0 bases and J 5 bases, with 10 bases left between them. The CDR3 length is 13 residues. CDR1 is DFQATT and CDR2 is SNEGSKA in the germline V gene (reference sequence). The CDR3 DNA reads TGCAGTGCTAGAGATGTGTCGGGTGAGACCCAGTACTTC. Its protein is CSARDVSGETQYF.

In this sample, this clonotype turned up a few times. The chain joins TRBV5-1 to TRBJ1-4, with 7 bases aligning to TRBD1. With 1 base clipped from V and 8 bases from J, the junction kept 2 bases outside the gene matches. CDR1 is SGHRS, CDR2 YFSETQ, per germline. The length of the CDR3 is 13 residues. Here the CDR3 DNA reads TGCGCCAGCAGCTTGAGGACAGGAGAAAAACTGTTTTTT. It specifies CASSLRTGEKLFF.

The V and J genes are TRBV7-9 and TRBJ2-7; 9 bases map to TRBD1. Germline CDR1 and CDR2: SEHNR and FQNEAQ (reference sequence). The ends lost 5 bases at V and 9 bases at J; junction bases unmatched: 8. This CDR3 spans 13 amino acids. The CDR3 region has the DNA TGTGCCAGCAGCCCACAGGGGGCCTCGGGGCAGTACTTC. Protein sequence: CASSPQGASGQYF.

With regard to this clonotype: Mismatch with germline at one junction end may stem from a read error. J is TRBJ2-1 and V is TRBV12-3 or TRBV12-4; D ambiguous. The CDR3 spans 15 residues. The CDR3 DNA reads as TGTGTCAGCAGGCCGACCGATAGCTCCTACAATGAGCAGTTCTTC. Translation: CVSRPTDSSYNEQFF.

Only a few counts were recorded for this clonotype. V gene TRBV6-2 or TRBV6-3 combines with J gene TRBJ2-7; 9 nucleotides match TRBD1. The V and J ends lost 2 bases and 3 bases, in that order; junction bases with no gene match: 5. Germline V lookup: CDR1 MNHEY, CDR2 SVGEGT. This CDR3 region has 15 residues. The chain's CDR3 is CASSYKGQGFYEQYF. CDR3 DNA sequence: TGTGCCAGCAGTTACAAGGGACAGGGCTTCTACGAGCAGTACTTC.